These 4 T cell receptor beta chains were all obtained from the same sample, sequenced in a study of radiotherapy plus CTLA-4 blockade in lung cancer. Data came from immunoSEQ multiplex PCR; TCRdb stores just in-frame clones and leaves some out. The sample contains tens of thousands of clones, roughly four fifths of which appear only once. Sequencing used peripheral blood, obtained from a patient treated with radiotherapy plus ipilimumab. Receptor source: a human donor with non-small cell lung cancer who had stable disease on radiotherapy plus ipilimumab.

The chain links TRBV13 to TRBJ2-5, with D possibly being TRBD1 (6 bases). The CDR3 runs 12 residues. Germline V gene data show CDR1 as PRHDT and CDR2 as FYEKMQ (reference sequence). Trimming removed 1 base at V and 7 bases at J, with 7 bases between. CDR3 in amino acids: CASSLVRGTQYF. In DNA, the CDR3 is TGTGCCAGCAGCTTAGTCAGGGGGACCCAGTACTTC.

This clone was seen a few times. The genes are TRBV19 and TRBJ1-6, with 8 bases identical to TRBD1. With V trimmed by 5 bases and J by 7 bases, 4 bases remained unmatched. Germline V CDR1 and CDR2: LNHDA, SQIVND (reference sequence). The CDR3 is 14 residues long. The CDR3 spells CASSLRQGNSPLHF. The DNA for the CDR3 is TGTGCCAGTAGTCTTCGACAGGGGAATTCACCCCTCCACTTT.

This sequence joins TRBV5-1 and TRBJ2-1, with 9 bases aligning to TRBD2. CDR3 length: 16 amino acids. Germline V gives CDR1 SGHRS, CDR2 YFSETQ. After removal of 2 bases from V and 6 bases from J, the junction contained 9 bases not matched to a gene. CDR3 sequence (DNA): TGCGCCAGCAGCTTAATAGGAGCGGGAGGTGCCAATGAGCAGTTCTTC. The encoded protein is CASSLIGAGGANEQFF. The complete variable domain, with remaining parts taken from reference TRBV5-1 and TRBJ2-1, reads KAGVTQTPRYLIKTRGQQVTLSCSPISGHRSVSWYQQTPGQGLQFLFEYFSETQRNKGNFPGRFSGRQFSNSRSEMNVSTLELGDSALYLCASSLIGAGGANEQFFGPGTRLTVL.

The rearrangement links TRBV11-2 to TRBJ2-2; either TRBD1 or TRBD2 may supply D (6 bases each). The CDR3 runs to 16 residues. Between the trimmed V and J ends, which lost 4 bases and 1 base, there was a span of 13 bases. Germline CDR1 SGHAT, CDR2 FQNNGV. The DNA for the CDR3 is TGTGCCAGCAGCTGGGACACTAGCCTGAACACCGGGGAGCTGTTTTTT. It codes for CASSWDTSLNTGELFF.